The entry below describes one T cell receptor beta chain. Its antigen is undetermined. The CDR3 does not close with the conserved phenylalanine or tryptophan, likely indicating a read error. This entry comes from a study of tumor and adjacent non-tumor tissue in lung cancer. For the study at large: There were around 11 adenocarcinoma, a couple of squamous cell carcinoma and 1 small cell lung cancer cases. Study observations and caveats: Compared with tumor, normal lung showed significantly lower TCR diversity.

The CDR3 spans 15 residues. Germline CDR1 LGHNA, CDR2 YNFKEQ. A modified ARM-PCR protocol with three rounds of nested PCR amplified TCRbeta. MiXCR was run by TCRdb on the multiplex PCR reads, yielding one entry per CDR3 protein. The data contain 110,000 or so distinct CDR3 sequences, 62% of them singletons. RNA was extracted from bulk tissue without any cell sorting. Distant lung tissue was collected more than 3 cm away from the tumor edge. Newly diagnosed lung cancer patients had thoracic surgery in China, August–late 2014, without prior chemotherapy. The sequence was collected from a man between 60 and 70 years old with non-small cell lung cancer. Sequenced: distant non-tumor lung tissue. The chain uses TRBV4-2 and TRBJ2-3; D possibly corresponds to TRBD1 (5 bases). CDR3 nucleotides: TGTGTCAGCACCTCCACGACAGTCAGCACAGATACGCAGTATTCT. The encoded protein is CVSTSTTVSTDTQYS.